This passage covers 28 T cell receptor beta chains from one sample sequenced in a study of T-cell memory formation after mild COVID-19. TCRdb used MiXCR to reprocess the 5' RACE reads, holding one entry per CDR3 protein. Of 300,000 or so distinct CDR3 sequences listed, approximately 15% are singletons. The material sequenced was PBMCs or a T cell subset sorted from them (not recorded which). These receptors were taken from a man between 18 and 35 years old who had mild COVID-19 (a few samples of this study predate the infection). Cell type and time point are not known.

The chain is built from TRBV6-5 and TRBJ2-7; 7 positions match TRBD2. From germline, CDR1 is MNHEY and CDR2 SVGAGI. The length of the CDR3 is 14 residues. With 2 bases clipped from V and 3 bases from J, the junction kept 4 bases outside the gene matches. The CDR3 spells CASSYGTTIYEQYF. As DNA, the CDR3 is TGTGCCAGCAGTTACGGGACTACTATCTACGAGCAGTACTTC.

The gene calls are TRBV4-3 and TRBJ2-2; TRBD1 matches 9 bases. Germline CDR1 LGHNA, CDR2 YSLEER. Unmatched junction bases numbered 6, after V lost 0 bases and J lost 10 bases. The CDR3 runs to 15 residues. The chain's CDR3 is CASSQDVQGAVELFF. CDR3 nucleotide sequence: TGCGCCAGCAGCCAAGACGTACAGGGGGCCGTGGAGCTGTTTTTT.

J is TRBJ2-1 and V is TRBV6-2 or TRBV6-3; D is unresolved. The CDR3 sequence is 14 residues long. The germline V gene has CDR1 MNHEY and CDR2 SVGEGT. V shed 6 bases and J shed 5 bases, with 14 bases lying between them. The CDR3 is CASRRVVPNNEQFF. The CDR3 region has the DNA TGTGCCAGCAGACGAGTCGTACCTAACAATGAGCAGTTCTTC.

The chain carries TRBV12-3 or TRBV12-4 and TRBJ2-7; TRBD2 matches 7 bases. V gave up 6 bases and J gave up 3 bases; unmatched junction bases: 8. The CDR3 contains 14 residues. The CDR3 sequence: CASRLGGSFYEQYF. CDR3 coding DNA: TGTGCCAGCAGGCTGGGGGGGTCTTTCTACGAGCAGTACTTC.

The sample holds a few counts of this clonotype. The chain employs TRBV4-1 and TRBJ2-3, with D unclear. CDR1 is MGHRA and CDR2 is YSYEKL in the germline V gene. The CDR3 covers 16 residues. Trimming removed 1 base at V and 0 bases at J, with 11 bases between. The CDR3, as DNA: TGCGCCAGCAGCCAAGTACGGCAGCTTAGCACAGATACGCAGTATTTT. It is translated as CASSQVRQLSTDTQYF.

The V gene is TRBV28, the J gene TRBJ1-1, with D hard to call. In germline, CDR1 is MDHEN, CDR2 SYDVKM. The CDR3 extends over 14 amino acids. V gave up 5 bases and J gave up 11 bases, with 21 bases separating them. The chain's CDR3 is CASSAGYDGMGAFF. CDR3 coding DNA: TGTGCCAGCAGTGCCGGTTATGACGGCATGGGGGCTTTCTTT.

This clonotype was observed a few times. The rearrangement joins TRBV6-2 or TRBV6-3 to TRBJ1-5, with D possibly being TRBD1 (6 bases). V was pared by 2 bases and J by 11 bases, with 10 bases between. Looked up from germline, CDR1 is MNHEY and CDR2 is SVGEGT. The CDR3 sequence is 12 residues long. The CDR3 nucleotides read TGTGCCAGCAGTTACCTCGAGGGGGCCCAGCATTTT. Amino acids: CASSYLEGAQHF.

A note on this clonotype: Compared with germline, one end of the junction differs, possibly owing to a read error. The CDR3 loop is CASAIRGVTEALF. As DNA, the CDR3 is TGTGCTAGTGCGATACGTGGGGTCACTGAAGCTCTCTTT. This rearrangement joins TRBV12-5 to TRBJ1-1; D not certain. CDR1 is LGHNT and CDR2 is FRNRAP in the germline V gene. There are 13 residues in the CDR3.

This clonotype was seen a few times. The chain has TRBV7-2 and TRBJ1-2; 9 bases map to TRBD1. Per the germline V gene, CDR1 is SGHTA and CDR2 is FQGNSA. CDR3 length equals 16 residues. The V and J ends lost 1 base and 0 bases, in that order; junction bases with no gene match: 3. CDR3 nucleotides: TGTGCCAGCAGCTTAGGGGACAGGGAAGCTAACTATGGCTACACCTTC. The encoded protein is CASSLGDREANYGYTF. The full variable domain, its missing parts supplied by reference TRBV7-2 and TRBJ1-2, is GAGVSQSPSNKVTEKGKDVELRCDPISGHTALYWYRQSLGQGLEFLIYFQGNSAPDKSGLPSDRFSAERTGGSVSTLTIQRTQQEDSAVYLCASSLGDREANYGYTFGSGTRLTVV.

The chain recombines TRBV7-3 with TRBJ2-1, with TRBD2 identical over 8 bases. Germline values: CDR1 SGHTA, CDR2 FQGTGA. Trimming took 5 bases from V and 9 from J; bases not matched to a gene: 12. The CDR3 sequence is 15 residues long. CDR3 nucleotide sequence: TGTGCCAGCAGCCCCTGGACTAGCAGGAGATCTGAGCAGTTCTTC. This sequence encodes CASSPWTSRRSEQFF. Filled out from reference TRBV7-3 and TRBJ2-1, the complete variable domain reads GAGVSQTPSNKVTEKGKYVELRCDPISGHTALYWYRQSLGQGPEFLIYFQGTGAADDSGLPNDRFFAVRPEGSVSTLKIQRTERGDSAVYLCASSPWTSRRSEQFFGPGTRLTVL.

The chain joins TRBV12-3 or TRBV12-4 to TRBJ2-2, with TRBD1 identical over 8 bases. The ends lost 6 bases at V and 1 base at J; junction bases unmatched: 7. This CDR3 contains 16 residues. The CDR3 loop reads CASSLRDRMNTGELFF. CDR3 bases: TGTGCCAGCAGCCTCCGGGACAGGATGAACACCGGGGAGCTGTTTTTT.

The table lists this clonotype with a few counts. This chain connects TRBV5-7 to TRBJ1-5, with D unresolved. TRBV5-7 is known as an ORF, though its function is uncertain. The CDR3 is 14 amino acids. The V end lost 0 bases, the J end lost 7 bases, and 11 bases lay between the germline ends. CDR3 DNA: TGTGCCAGCAGCTTGGCCGGGGTTGGGCAGCCCCAGCATTTT. Its translation is CASSLAGVGQPQHF.

The V call is TRBV4-1, the J call TRBJ2-1, with a tentative D call TRBD1 (6 bases). CDR3 length: 15 amino acids. In germline, CDR1 is MGHRA, CDR2 YSYEKL. The V end was cut by 0 bases, the J end by 7 bases, with 13 bases between. The CDR3 loop is CASSQEQGPSNEQFF. The CDR3 DNA follows: TGCGCCAGCAGCCAAGAACAGGGACCATCAAATGAGCAGTTCTTC.

This clonotype turned up a few times. This chain links TRBV13 with TRBJ1-1; D gene uncertain. This CDR3 spans 15 amino acids. Trimming cost V 0 bases and J 1 base, with 9 bases left between them. The V gene's germline CDR1 is PRHDT and CDR2 FYEKMQ (reference sequence). CDR3 nucleotide sequence: TGTGCCAGCAGCTTAGGCCGTAGTAGGAACACTGAAGCTTTCTTT. It encodes CASSLGRSRNTEAFF.

Many counts were recorded for this clonotype. The chain carries TRBV7-2 and TRBJ2-1; D may be TRBD1 (5 bases). Germline lookup yields CDR1 SGHTA and CDR2 FQGNSA. The CDR3 is made up of 15 amino acids. Deletions cut 5 bases from V and 1 base from J, with 12 bases between. This CDR3 reads CASSPQGWSYNEQFF. CDR3 DNA sequence: TGTGCCAGCAGCCCCCAGGGTTGGTCCTACAATGAGCAGTTCTTC.

The gene calls are TRBV20-1 and TRBJ2-3; 7 positions match TRBD2. After removal of 4 bases from V and 1 base from J, the junction contained 5 bases not matched to a gene. Germline CDR1 is DFQATT and CDR2 is SNEGSKA (reference sequence). This CDR3 comprises 14 residues. The CDR3 region is CSAIRGGGTDTQYF. The CDR3 bases are TGCAGTGCTATTCGCGGGGGAGGCACAGATACGCAGTATTTT.

J is TRBJ1-2 and V is TRBV20-1, with 7 bases matching TRBD1. The CDR3 has 12 amino acids. Losses at the gene ends were 5 bases for V and 4 bases for J; bases not matched to a gene: 4. Germline values: CDR1 DFQATT, CDR2 SNEGSKA (reference sequence). DNA of the CDR3: TGCAGTGCTCAGACAGGGTCCTATGGCTACACCTTC. Protein sequence: CSAQTGSYGYTF.

This chain joins TRBV4-1 and TRBJ2-3; perhaps TRBD2 as D (6 bases). This CDR3 region has 16 residues. Trimming removed 5 bases at V and 2 bases at J, with 17 bases between. Germline V gene sequence: CDR1 MGHRA, CDR2 YSYEKL. The CDR3 here is CASSSYVWGDTDTQYF. The CDR3 nucleotides read TGCGCCAGCAGCTCTTATGTTTGGGGGGACACAGATACGCAGTATTTT.

This clonotype was recorded a few times. This sequence joins TRBV6-6 and TRBJ1-2; a weak D match, TRBD1 (5 bases). Germline loops: CDR1 MNHNY, CDR2 SVGAGI (reference sequence). This CDR3 has 15 amino acids. V lost 2 bases to trimming and J lost 4 bases, with 14 bases between them. The CDR3 loop reads CASSYLRAPSYGYTF. The CDR3 DNA reads as TGTGCCAGCAGTTACCTCAGGGCCCCTTCCTATGGCTACACCTTC.

This clonotype was counted between two and nine times. DNA of the CDR3: TGCGCCAGCAGCCAAGACTCTCAGGGGCGGACTGAAGCTTTCTTT. Translation gives CASSQDSQGRTEAFF. The chain has TRBV4-1 and TRBJ1-1; perhaps TRBD1 as D (6 bases). The CDR3 has 15 residues. CDR1 MGHRA and CDR2 YSYEKL come from the germline V gene. Between the trimmed V and J ends, which lost 0 bases and 5 bases, there was a span of 13 bases.

Only a few counts were recorded for this clonotype. The rearrangement uses TRBV5-1 and TRBJ1-1; D uncertain. V dropped 4 bases and J dropped 3 bases, with 16 bases sitting between them. This CDR3 has 15 amino acids. CDR1 SGHRS and CDR2 YFSETQ come from the germline V gene. The CDR3 DNA sequence: TGCGCCAGCAGCCTGATAGGGAGGGAGGACACTGAAGCTTTCTTT. This sequence encodes CASSLIGREDTEAFF.

V usage is TRBV29-1 and J usage is TRBJ2-1, with D perhaps matching TRBD2 (6 bases). Germline V gene data show CDR1 as SQVTM and CDR2 as ANQGSEA. The V and J ends lost 4 bases and 9 bases respectively, with 13 bases between them. The CDR3 has 12 residues. CDR3 protein: CSVVYPGGEQFF. The CDR3 nucleotides read TGCAGCGTTGTGTACCCCGGGGGTGAGCAGTTCTTC.

This sequence joins TRBV7-2 and TRBJ1-3; 9 positions agree with TRBD1. The CDR3 length is 12 residues. The J segment lost 7 bases and the V segment lost 6 bases, leaving 1 base of the junction unmatched. Per germline, CDR1 SGHTA and CDR2 FQGNSA. The DNA of the CDR3 is TGTGCCAGCAGGGACAGGGGTAACACCATATATTTT. Protein sequence: CASRDRGNTIYF.

This clonotype was found many times. The chain has TRBV5-1 and TRBJ2-3; D is undetermined. Germline V lookup: CDR1 SGHRS, CDR2 YFSETQ. The CDR3 is 14 amino acids. Trimming removed 1 base from V and 6 bases from J, with 12 bases in between. The CDR3 sequence is CASSLSSRSDTQYF. The CDR3 DNA reads TGCGCCAGCAGCTTGTCGTCGAGGTCGGATACGCAGTATTTT.

This clonotype was picked up a small number of times. The V call is TRBV5-4, the J call TRBJ1-1, with D unclear. This CDR3 region has 14 residues. Germline V gene data show CDR1 as SGHNT and CDR2 as YYREEE (reference sequence). V lost 6 bases and J lost 1, with 13 bases in between. CDR3 residues: CASNGRGSNTEAFF. The DNA of the CDR3 is TGTGCCAGCAACGGAAGAGGATCGAACACTGAAGCTTTCTTT.

This clonotype was seen ten or more times. This sequence joins TRBV4-3 and TRBJ2-1, with unresolved D. V was pared by 2 bases and J by 2 bases, with 7 bases between. Germline values: CDR1 LGHNA, CDR2 YSLEER. CDR3 length equals 14 residues. CDR3 sequence reads: CASSQRWAYNEQFF. CDR3 in DNA: TGCGCCAGCAGCCAAAGGTGGGCCTACAATGAGCAGTTCTTC.

Only a few counts were recorded for this clonotype. The CDR3 loop reads CASSFLGGGNEKLFF. The CDR3 nucleotides are TGTGCCAGCAGTTTCTTAGGTGGAGGGAATGAAAAACTGTTTTTT. The chain joins TRBV12-3 or TRBV12-4 to TRBJ1-4; D unclear. V was clipped by 3 bases and J by 5 bases, with 13 bases between them. CDR3 length equals 15 residues.

The chain joins TRBV3-1 to TRBJ2-7, with D tentatively TRBD1 or TRBD2 (5 bases each). The CDR3 extends over 15 amino acids. CDR1 and CDR2 (germline): LGHDT, YNNKEL (reference sequence). Trimming took 4 bases from V and 3 from J, leaving 16 bases between them. DNA for the CDR3: TGTGCCAGCAGCCTGGGAAACGGGGCCGTCTACGAGCAGTACTTC. Encoded protein: CASSLGNGAVYEQYF.